These 14 T cell receptor beta chains were all obtained from the same sample, sequenced in a study of blood T cells in healthy people across ages. A sample-barcoded 5' primer and a J-beta primer mix were used in a second PCR of about 7 to 12 cycles. TCRdb passed the 5' RACE reads through MiXCR, listing each CDR3 protein once. This table holds over 500,000 distinct CDR3 sequences, roughly half found once. The sample consisted of blood. These receptors were obtained from a woman aged 80 or over in good health.

This clonotype has just a few counts. A single base separates this from a much larger clone, so it may be a read error. The CDR3 DNA sequence: TGTGCCAGCAGGCTGATGAGGGACTTTGACAATGAGCAGTTCTTC. As protein: CASRLMRDFDNEQFF. The chain recombines TRBV6-2 or TRBV6-3 with TRBJ2-1, with D possibly matching TRBD2 (6 bases). The CDR3 extends over 15 amino acids. Germline loops: CDR1 MNHEY, CDR2 SVGEGT. V was shortened by 6 bases and J by 5 bases, with 17 bases between the two germline ends.

This chain connects TRBV7-9 to TRBJ1-1; D call uncertain. CDR1 SEHNR and CDR2 FQNEAQ come from the germline V gene (reference sequence). V was trimmed by 1 base and J by 4 bases, leaving 13 bases between them. The CDR3 loop spans 15 amino acids. The CDR3 reads CASSLVVVLGTEAFF. DNA for the CDR3: TGTGCCAGCAGCTTAGTGGTCGTATTGGGCACTGAAGCTTTCTTT.

The chain has TRBV4-1 and TRBJ2-1; D possibly corresponds to TRBD1 (5 bases). Trimming cost V 0 bases and J 5 bases, with 17 bases left between them. Germline CDR1 MGHRA, CDR2 YSYEKL. This CDR3 has 17 amino acids. The CDR3 DNA sequence: TGCGCCAGCAGCCAAGAAGGGGCTTATCGGCAAAACAATGAGCAGTTCTTC. Translation gives CASSQEGAYRQNNEQFF.

The chain recombines TRBV20-1 with TRBJ2-7; D gene uncertain. The J call could be wrong; TRBJ2-5 is a better fit for the DNA end. CDR1 and CDR2 from the germline V gene are DFQATT and SNEGSKA (reference sequence). This CDR3 is built from 13 residues. The CDR3 sequence is CSASTPGKQTQYF. The CDR3 DNA is TGCAGTGCTAGTACGCCAGGCAAGCAGACCCAGTACTTC.

This chain uses TRBV20-1 with TRBJ1-1, with 10 bases matching TRBD1. J gave up 5 bases and V 3 bases, and 6 bases lay outside the gene matches. Germline V CDR1 and CDR2: DFQATT, SNEGSKA (reference sequence). The CDR3 runs to 14 residues. The CDR3 DNA sequence: TGCAGTGCTAGTGCGTGGACAGGGGGTACTGAAGCTTTCTTT. Its translation is CSASAWTGGTEAFF.

The CDR3 DNA is TGCAGTGCTGGACCCAGGAGGGGGACTTTTGATACGCAGTATTTT. Its translation: CSAGPRRGTFDTQYF. This chain joins TRBV20-1 and TRBJ2-3; perhaps D is TRBD1 or TRBD2 (6 bases each). Between the trimmed V and J ends, which lost 5 bases and 6 bases, there was a span of 21 bases. CDR1 DFQATT and CDR2 SNEGSKA come from the germline V gene (reference sequence). This CDR3 region has 15 residues.

To note about this clonotype: This sequence may be a read error, since a much larger clone differs from it by one base. The chain has TRBV20-1 and TRBJ2-1, with 8 bases lining up with TRBD2. The CDR3 totals 16 residues. Per germline, CDR1 DFQATT and CDR2 SNEGSKA (reference sequence). With 0 bases clipped from V and 12 bases from J, the junction kept 16 bases outside the gene matches. The DNA for the CDR3 is TGCAGTGCTAGAGATCCCCTAGCGGGCTCGCCTTGGGGGCAGTTCTTC. Residues: CSARDPLAGSPWGQFF.

The table lists this clonotype with a few counts. In DNA form, the CDR3 reads TGTGCCAGCAGCCCCAAGACCAGTTGGGGATCCAATGAGCAGTTCTTC. Translation gives CASSPKTSWGSNEQFF. The chain uses TRBV11-2 and TRBJ2-1; unclear D gene. The V and J ends lost 5 bases and 6 bases respectively, with 20 bases between them. The length of the CDR3 is 16 residues. The germline CDR1 and CDR2 sequences are SGHAT and FQNNGV.

To note about this clonotype: Possible read error: a much larger clone is one base away. The rearrangement uses TRBV21-1 and TRBJ2-1. TRBV21-1 is a known pseudogene. The CDR3 covers 13 residues. The CDR3 DNA sequence: TGTGCCAGCAGGAACGGGCAGCTGAACGAGCAGTTCTTC. It is translated as CASRNGQLNEQFF.

This clonotype was picked up a small number of times. The J gene is TRBJ2-3, the V gene TRBV6-1; D possibly uses TRBD1 or TRBD2 (5 bases each). V lost 4 bases to trimming and J lost 1 base, with 15 bases between them. Germline lookup yields CDR1 MNHNS and CDR2 SASEGT. The CDR3 totals 16 residues. CDR3 nucleotides: TGTGCCAGCAGTGCTGTGTTCCTGGGGGGCACAGATACGCAGTATTTT. As protein: CASSAVFLGGTDTQYF.

The rearrangement joins TRBV7-9 to TRBJ2-2, with 7 bases fitting TRBD1. The CDR3 sequence is 14 residues long. The V segment lost 8 bases and the J segment 1 base; nucleotides outside the gene matches: 4. The germline V gene encodes CDR1 SEHNR and CDR2 FQNEAQ (reference sequence). CDR3 in DNA: TGTGCCAGCGGACGGACAGGGAACACCGGGGAGCTGTTTTTT. Residues: CASGRTGNTGELFF.

Turning to this clonotype: A clone one base away is much larger, so this may be a read error. The gene calls are TRBV11-2 and TRBJ2-1; 10 positions match TRBD1. The DNA end is a closer match to TRBJ2-7, so the J assignment may be wrong. The V gene's germline CDR1 is SGHAT and CDR2 FQNNGV. CDR3 length: 15 residues. CDR3 in amino acids: CASGTGQGSHNEQYF. The CDR3 DNA reads TGTGCCAGCGGAACGGGACAGGGGTCCCACAATGAGCAGTACTTC.

This clonotype was counted ten times or more. CDR3 DNA sequence: TGTGCCAGCATCGGACTCGGGACAGAGAACACCGGGGAGCTGTTTTTT. Protein: CASIGLGTENTGELFF. V usage is TRBV28 and J usage is TRBJ2-2, with 7 bases fitting TRBD1. The CDR3 is 16 amino acids. Trimming at V came to 7 bases and at J to 1 base, leaving 9 bases not matched to a gene. Per the germline V gene, CDR1 is MDHEN and CDR2 is SYDVKM.

In its sample, this clonotype was seen many times. This rearrangement joins TRBV27 to TRBJ2-7, with 12 bases fitting TRBD2. Trimming took 4 bases from V and 3 from J; bases not matched to a gene: 4. CDR3 size: 15 residues. Germline lookup yields CDR1 MNHEY and CDR2 SMNVEV (reference sequence). CDR3 sequence (DNA): TGTGCCAGCAGTTCCCAACTAGCGGGAGGCTACGAGCAGTACTTC. As protein: CASSSQLAGGYEQYF.